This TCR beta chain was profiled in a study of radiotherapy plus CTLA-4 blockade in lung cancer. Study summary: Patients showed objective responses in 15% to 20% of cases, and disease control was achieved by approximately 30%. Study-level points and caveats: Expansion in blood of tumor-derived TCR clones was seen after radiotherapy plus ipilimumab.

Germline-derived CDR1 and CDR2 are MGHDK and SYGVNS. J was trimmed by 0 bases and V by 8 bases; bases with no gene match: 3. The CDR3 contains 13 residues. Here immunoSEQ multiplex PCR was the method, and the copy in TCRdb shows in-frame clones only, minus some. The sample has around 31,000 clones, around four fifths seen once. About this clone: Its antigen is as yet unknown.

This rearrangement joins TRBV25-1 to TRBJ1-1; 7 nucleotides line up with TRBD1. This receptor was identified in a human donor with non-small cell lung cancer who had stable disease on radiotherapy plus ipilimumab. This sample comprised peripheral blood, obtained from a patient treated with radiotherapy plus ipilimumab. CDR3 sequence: CASAGQLNTEAFF. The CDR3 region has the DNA TGTGCCAGCGCGGGACAGCTGAACACTGAAGCTTTCTTT.